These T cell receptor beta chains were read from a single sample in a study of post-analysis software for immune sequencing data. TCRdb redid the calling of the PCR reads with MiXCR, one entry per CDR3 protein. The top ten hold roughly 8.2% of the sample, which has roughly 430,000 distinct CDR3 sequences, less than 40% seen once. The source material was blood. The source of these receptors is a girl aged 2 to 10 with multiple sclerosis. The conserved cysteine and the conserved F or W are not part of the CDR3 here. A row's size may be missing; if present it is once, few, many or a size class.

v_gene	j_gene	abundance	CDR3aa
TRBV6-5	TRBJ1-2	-	ASSSRGTYGYT
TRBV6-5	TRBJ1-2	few	ASSYAQGTGYT
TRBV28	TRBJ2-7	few	ASHTGNSYEQY
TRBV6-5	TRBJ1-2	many	ASSPGQGDGYT
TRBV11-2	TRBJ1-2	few	ASSLENNYGYT
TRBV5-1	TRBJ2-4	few	ASSLASGVAKNIQY
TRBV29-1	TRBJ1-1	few	SARRGNTEAF
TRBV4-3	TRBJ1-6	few	ASSQGKTGSPLH
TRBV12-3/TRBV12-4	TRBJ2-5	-	ASSFSLQETQY
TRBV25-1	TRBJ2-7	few	ASSESPESTYEQY
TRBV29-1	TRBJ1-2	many	SVETAGQGSSGYT
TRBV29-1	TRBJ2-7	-	SADEGRGEVEQY
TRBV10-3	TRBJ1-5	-	AISADGSNQPQH
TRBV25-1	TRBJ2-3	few	ASSEYRGHTDTQY
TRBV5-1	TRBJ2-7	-	ASSLLGASEQY
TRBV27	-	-	ASSLTGRREQY
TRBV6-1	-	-	ASSEAWTGSHEQY
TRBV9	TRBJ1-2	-	PSSVSLDSYGYT
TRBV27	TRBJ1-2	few	ASAVKGKNYGYT
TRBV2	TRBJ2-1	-	ASRGEGGEQF
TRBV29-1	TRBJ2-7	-	SVEIAVPTYEQY
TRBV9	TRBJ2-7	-	ASSVSGGTYEQY
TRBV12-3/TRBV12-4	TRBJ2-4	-	ASSLYPLELAKNIQY
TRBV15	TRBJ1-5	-	ATSGLTGGDQPQH
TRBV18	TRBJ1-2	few	ASSPQELRGYT
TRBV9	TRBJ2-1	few	ASSLLDSPSSYNEQF
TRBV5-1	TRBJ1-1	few	ASSLSRVEYTEAF
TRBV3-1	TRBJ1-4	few	ASSQLVNEKLF
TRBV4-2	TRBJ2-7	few	ASSQETGTGFRYEQY
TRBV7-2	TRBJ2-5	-	ASSFTRTYQETQY
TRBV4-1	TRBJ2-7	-	ASRPTFTSGSYEQY
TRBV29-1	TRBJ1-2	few	SVEDTRTYGYT